These 3 T cell receptor beta chains share one sample of origin, sequenced in a study of blood T cell repertoires in COVID-19. Profiling relied on immunoSEQ multiplex PCR, and the TCRdb table lists in-frame clones only, not all of them. Found here are some 300,000 clones, just under 85% of them singletons; the top ten hold around 3.9%. Source material: peripheral blood. Receptor source: a woman aged 45-59 years with active or convalescent COVID-19.

The chain links TRBV28 to TRBJ1-2, with D possibly matching TRBD1 (5 bases). V was cut by 6 bases and J by 0 bases, with 14 bases left in between. From germline, CDR1 is MDHEN and CDR2 SYDVKM. The CDR3 spans 15 residues. For the CDR3, the DNA is TGTGCCAGCAGCCATCAGGGTACGACTAACTATGGCTACACCTTC. It translates to CASSHQGTTNYGYTF.

The genes are TRBV9 and TRBJ1-6; 7 bases match TRBD1. V was pared by 2 bases and J by 5 bases, with 4 bases of the junction left unmatched. Germline values: CDR1 SGDLS, CDR2 YYNGEE. This CDR3 has 15 residues. This CDR3 reads CASSVGTANNSPLHF. The CDR3 nucleotides read TGTGCCAGCAGCGTCGGGACAGCCAATAATTCACCCCTCCACTTT.

This rearrangement joins TRBV5-1 to TRBJ2-7, with a possible D match to TRBD1 (6 bases). Germline values: CDR1 SGHRS, CDR2 YFSETQ. CDR3 length equals 14 residues. Trimming stripped 5 bases from V and 0 bases from J, with 12 bases between. DNA of the CDR3: TGCGCCAGCAGGGGGCAGGGGTTCTCCTACGAGCAGTACTTC. Amino acid sequence: CASRGQGFSYEQYF.